The T cell receptor (beta chain) under discussion was sequenced for a study of vaccination effects on CD4 cells after COVID-19. Before sequencing took place, the ViraFEST assay used viral peptide pools to expand antigen-specific CD4+ T cells. Researchers isolated CD4+ T cells once approximately ten days of culture had elapsed. Having tested negative for nucleocapsid antibodies, the vaccine recipients showed no prior SARS-CoV-2 infection. About 2.1 million PBMC were seeded per well and grown in the presence of roughly 10 IU/ml IL-2 and about 10 ug/ml peptides. Cells had half their medium changed to IL-2 medium on days 3 and 7. The study's findings and limits: The study dataset contains few convalescent patients and includes no early post-infection timepoints. Clonal contraction was marked in infection- and vaccine-induced clones late after vaccination.

Germline CDR1 reads SGHRS; CDR2 reads YFSETQ. The CDR3 runs 14 residues. The V and J ends lost 7 bases and 4 bases, in that order; junction bases with no gene match: 7. Notes on this clone: What it recognizes is unknown.

The table came from immunoSEQ multiplex PCR; TCRdb's copy has only in-frame clones and leaves some out. This table holds about 52,000 clones, 79% found once. The rearrangement uses TRBV5-1 and TRBJ2-5; TRBD2 matches 10 bases. The clonotype was recovered from a human donor who received a COVID-19 vaccine. Source: CD4+ T cells from PBMCs cultured with HCoV-OC43 spike peptides, taken before COVID-19 vaccination. Subset described: HCoV-OC43 spike overlapping peptide pool stimulation. In nucleotides, the CDR3 is TGCGCCAGCGGGAAAGCGGGGGGGCGAGAGACCCAGTACTTC. The encoded protein is CASGKAGGRETQYF.